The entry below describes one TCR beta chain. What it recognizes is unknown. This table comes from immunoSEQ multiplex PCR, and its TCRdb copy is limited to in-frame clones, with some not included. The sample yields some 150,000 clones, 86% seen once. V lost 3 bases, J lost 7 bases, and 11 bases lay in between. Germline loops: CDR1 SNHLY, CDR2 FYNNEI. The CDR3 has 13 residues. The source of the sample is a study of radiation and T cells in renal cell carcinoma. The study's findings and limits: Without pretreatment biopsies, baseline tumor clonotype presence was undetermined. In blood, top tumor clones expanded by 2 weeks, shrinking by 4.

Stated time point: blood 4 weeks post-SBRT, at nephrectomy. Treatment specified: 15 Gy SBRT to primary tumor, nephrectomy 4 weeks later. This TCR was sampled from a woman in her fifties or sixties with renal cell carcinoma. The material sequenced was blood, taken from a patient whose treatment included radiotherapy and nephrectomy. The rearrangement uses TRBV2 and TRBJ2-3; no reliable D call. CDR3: CASSDDSYHTQYF. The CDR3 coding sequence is TGTGCCAGCAGTGACGACTCTTACCATACGCAGTATTTT.